This T cell receptor (beta chain) was found in a study of early T cells in non-severe SARS-CoV-2 infection. This clonotype was counted a few times. V lost 10 bases to trimming and J lost 4 bases, with 25 bases between them. CDR1 and CDR2 from the germline V gene are MDHEN and SYDVKM. The CDR3 sequence is 16 residues long. TCRdb reprocessed the 5' RACE reads with MiXCR, giving one entry per CDR3 protein. The sample carries under 95,000 distinct CDR3 sequences, 15% recorded once. The sequenced sample consisted of whole blood. The receptor's source is an adult who was a healthcare worker with PCR-confirmed SARS-CoV-2 infection or an uninfected control (not recorded which). This chain links TRBV28 with TRBJ2-5; D is perhaps TRBD2 (5 bases). CDR3 nucleotides: TGTGCCACCTCCCCGCATTGGGGAGTGATAGGAGAGACCCAGTACTTC. Translation gives CATSPHWGVIGETQYF.